The rows below give T cell receptor beta chains drawn from one sample of a study of blood T cell repertoires in COVID-19. Assay used: immunoSEQ multiplex PCR; TCRdb lists only in-frame clones, some missing. The sample lists approximately 100,000 clones; 80% to 85% were seen once. The sequenced material came from peripheral blood. These receptors were taken from an elderly woman with active or convalescent COVID-19. Each CDR3 is given with its conserved first and last residue. D genes are given only for firm matches. Clone size, where shown, is once, few, many, or a class for clones that have expanded.

v_gene: TRBV15; d_gene: .; abundance: few; j_gene: TRBJ2-7; CDR3nt: TGTGCCACCAGCAGATCCCCTGTGGGGGGGCGGGACGAGCAGTACTTC; CDR3aa: CATSRSPVGGRDEQYF
v_gene: TRBV7-2; d_gene: .; abundance: .; j_gene: TRBJ1-5; CDR3nt: TGTGCCAGCAGCTTACTCGGTCAGCCCCAGCATTTT; CDR3aa: CASSLLGQPQHF
v_gene: TRBV4-1; d_gene: .; abundance: few; j_gene: TRBJ1-6; CDR3nt: TGCGCCAGCAGCCAAGCCCCTGACCAGGGTCATTCACCCCTCCACTTT; CDR3aa: CASSQAPDQGHSPLHF
v_gene: TRBV28; d_gene: TRBD1; abundance: .; j_gene: TRBJ2-5; CDR3nt: TGTGCCAGCAACAAACAGGGGCGACAAGAGACCCAGTACTTC; CDR3aa: CASNKQGRQETQYF
v_gene: TRBV19; d_gene: .; abundance: .; j_gene: TRBJ1-5; CDR3nt: TGTGCCAGTAAGCGGGGTCAGGGTCAGCCCCAGCATTTT; CDR3aa: CASKRGQGQPQHF
v_gene: TRBV7-2; d_gene: TRBD1; abundance: .; j_gene: TRBJ2-5; CDR3nt: TGTGCCAGCAGCTCCGACAGGGGGCAAGAGACCCAGTACTTC; CDR3aa: CASSSDRGQETQYF
v_gene: TRBV30; d_gene: TRBD1; abundance: .; j_gene: TRBJ2-1; CDR3nt: TGTGCCTGGAGGGGACAGGGGGCGGGCAATGAGCAGTTCTTC; CDR3aa: CAWRGQGAGNEQFF
v_gene: TRBV4-3; d_gene: .; abundance: .; j_gene: TRBJ2-5; CDR3nt: TGCGCCAGCAGCCAAGATGGACTGGGGCAGGGGAAAGAGACCCAGTACTTC; CDR3aa: CASSQDGLGQGKETQYF
v_gene: TRBV7-6; d_gene: .; abundance: .; j_gene: TRBJ2-7; CDR3nt: TGTGCCAGCAGCTTAGGGGGGACATCCGGCAACGAGCAGTACTTC; CDR3aa: CASSLGGTSGNEQYF
v_gene: TRBV5-8; d_gene: TRBD2; abundance: few; j_gene: TRBJ2-7; CDR3nt: TGTGCCACTCAACCCCGGGAGGGTACCTACGAGCAGTACTTC; CDR3aa: CATQPREGTYEQYF
v_gene: TRBV4-1; d_gene: .; abundance: .; j_gene: TRBJ1-1; CDR3nt: TGCGCCAGCAGCCAAGCCTTAACGGCAGGGAACACTGAAGCTTTCTTT; CDR3aa: CASSQALTAGNTEAFF
v_gene: TRBV2; d_gene: .; abundance: .; j_gene: TRBJ2-7; CDR3nt: TGTGCCAGCAGTGCAGGGGAAGAGCAGTACTTC; CDR3aa: CASSAGEEQYF
v_gene: TRBV6-2/TRBV6-3; d_gene: .; abundance: .; j_gene: TRBJ1-6; CDR3nt: TGTGCCAGCAGCGAGGGAAATTCACCCCTCCACTTT; CDR3aa: CASSEGNSPLHF
v_gene: TRBV3-1/TRBV3-2; d_gene: .; abundance: .; j_gene: TRBJ2-7; CDR3nt: TGTGCCAGCAGCCGGACTTCCTACGAGCAGTACTTC; CDR3aa: CASSRTSYEQYF
v_gene: TRBV7-9; d_gene: TRBD2; abundance: .; j_gene: TRBJ2-3; CDR3nt: TGTGCCAGCAGCCCCGGGACTAGCTACACAGATACGCAGTATTTT; CDR3aa: CASSPGTSYTDTQYF
v_gene: TRBV6-5; d_gene: TRBD1; abundance: .; j_gene: TRBJ2-7; CDR3nt: TGTGCCACCACCGGGACAGGGCACTCCTACGAGCAGTACTTC; CDR3aa: CATTGTGHSYEQYF
v_gene: TRBV27; d_gene: TRBD1; abundance: .; j_gene: TRBJ1-2; CDR3nt: TGTGCCAGCAGAGGGACAGGGGGCCTCTCCTATGGCTACACCTTC; CDR3aa: CASRGTGGLSYGYTF
v_gene: TRBV18; d_gene: .; abundance: .; j_gene: TRBJ2-5; CDR3nt: TGTGCCAGCTCACCAAGCTACGTCGAGACCCAGTACTTC; CDR3aa: CASSPSYVETQYF
v_gene: TRBV19; d_gene: TRBD2; abundance: .; j_gene: TRBJ2-2; CDR3nt: TGTGCCAGTAGTCCCGGGGGACTATTTGGCGGGGAGCTGTTTTTT; CDR3aa: CASSPGGLFGGELFF
v_gene: TRBV14; d_gene: .; abundance: .; j_gene: TRBJ1-2; CDR3nt: TGTGCCAGCAGCCGTGCACTCTTTGATGGCTACACCTTC; CDR3aa: CASSRALFDGYTF
v_gene: TRBV7-2; d_gene: .; abundance: .; j_gene: TRBJ1-1; CDR3nt: TGTGCCAGCAGCTTCCCTGGGGGGGGGAACACTGAAGCTTTCTTT; CDR3aa: CASSFPGGGNTEAFF
v_gene: TRBV4-2; d_gene: TRBD1; abundance: .; j_gene: TRBJ1-2; CDR3nt: TGTGCCAGCAGCCAAGTTACAGGGGGAACAGGCTACACCTTC; CDR3aa: CASSQVTGGTGYTF
v_gene: TRBV9; d_gene: TRBD1; abundance: .; j_gene: TRBJ1-2; CDR3nt: TGTGCCAGCAGCGTAGGTTGGGACAGCTATGGCTACACCTTC; CDR3aa: CASSVGWDSYGYTF
v_gene: TRBV5-1; d_gene: TRBD1; abundance: .; j_gene: TRBJ1-1; CDR3nt: TGCGCCAGCAGCACCGGGACAGGGGGGACTGAAGCTTTCTTT; CDR3aa: CASSTGTGGTEAFF
v_gene: TRBV14; d_gene: TRBD2; abundance: .; j_gene: TRBJ2-1; CDR3nt: TGTGCCAGCAGCCCTACTAGCGGCGTCATGTTCTTC; CDR3aa: CASSPTSGVMFF
v_gene: TRBV7-2; d_gene: .; abundance: .; j_gene: TRBJ2-7; CDR3nt: TGTGCCAGCAGCCCCCTTGGGGGCCGTGCCGAGCGTGCCTACGAGCAGTACTTC; CDR3aa: CASSPLGGRAERAYEQYF
v_gene: TRBV5-1; d_gene: .; abundance: .; j_gene: TRBJ2-4; CDR3nt: TGCGCCAGCAGCTTCGAGGGAGATAACATTCAGTACTTC; CDR3aa: CASSFEGDNIQYF
v_gene: TRBV27; d_gene: .; abundance: .; j_gene: TRBJ1-1; CDR3nt: TGTGCCAGCCAACGGGGGGAGACCATGAACACTGAAGCTTTCTTT; CDR3aa: CASQRGETMNTEAFF
v_gene: TRBV5-1; d_gene: TRBD2; abundance: once; j_gene: TRBJ2-3; CDR3nt: TGCGCCAGCAGCCGGGGACTAGCGGGGGGCCTGCCCCAAAGCACAGATACGCAGTATTTT; CDR3aa: CASSRGLAGGLPQSTDTQYF
v_gene: TRBV2; d_gene: TRBD2; abundance: .; j_gene: TRBJ2-3; CDR3nt: TGTGCCAGCAGTGCGCCCGGGACTAGCGGGGGGGATACGCAGTATTTT; CDR3aa: CASSAPGTSGGDTQYF
v_gene: TRBV6-2/TRBV6-3; d_gene: .; abundance: once; j_gene: TRBJ2-1; CDR3nt: TGTGCCAGCAGTTACAGGGGCGACTACAATGAGCAGTTCTTC; CDR3aa: CASSYRGDYNEQFF
v_gene: TRBV30; d_gene: TRBD1; abundance: .; j_gene: TRBJ1-3; CDR3nt: TGTGCCTGGAGTCCCCGGACAGGGGGCAGCGTTTACACCATATATTTT; CDR3aa: CAWSPRTGGSVYTIYF
v_gene: TRBV3-1/TRBV3-2; d_gene: .; abundance: .; j_gene: TRBJ1-4; CDR3nt: TGTGCCAGCAGCCCTTTCGGTCTCGAGCCTAATGAAAAACTGTTTTTT; CDR3aa: CASSPFGLEPNEKLFF
v_gene: TRBV30; d_gene: .; abundance: .; j_gene: TRBJ1-2; CDR3nt: TGTGCCTGGAGGGAGGGAGTCGGAGATGGCTACACCTTC; CDR3aa: CAWREGVGDGYTF
v_gene: TRBV6-5; d_gene: TRBD1; abundance: .; j_gene: TRBJ1-5; CDR3nt: TGTGCCAGCACCAACGGGGACAGGGAGCATTTT; CDR3aa: CASTNGDREHF
v_gene: TRBV19; d_gene: .; abundance: .; j_gene: TRBJ1-1; CDR3nt: TGTGCCAGTAGTCACAGGGAGCGCGGGAACACTGAAGCTTTCTTT; CDR3aa: CASSHRERGNTEAFF
v_gene: TRBV4-1; d_gene: TRBD2; abundance: once; j_gene: TRBJ2-3; CDR3nt: TGCGCCAGCAGCCATCCACTAGCGGGCGGCACAGATACGCAGTATTTT; CDR3aa: CASSHPLAGGTDTQYF
v_gene: TRBV3-1/TRBV3-2; d_gene: .; abundance: .; j_gene: TRBJ2-5; CDR3nt: TGTGCCAGCAGCCAAGGGGTGAGTGCTAGCAGCTACCAAGAGACCCAGTACTTC; CDR3aa: CASSQGVSASSYQETQYF
v_gene: TRBV18; d_gene: .; abundance: .; j_gene: TRBJ2-7; CDR3nt: TGTGCCAGCTCACCGGCGGGTAGCAGGTACGAGCAGTACTTC; CDR3aa: CASSPAGSRYEQYF
v_gene: TRBV30; d_gene: .; abundance: .; j_gene: TRBJ2-3; CDR3nt: TGTGCCTGGAGGGAGATAAATACGCAGTATTTT; CDR3aa: CAWREINTQYF
v_gene: TRBV5-4; d_gene: TRBD2; abundance: .; j_gene: TRBJ2-2; CDR3nt: TGTGCCAGCAGCCCACGCGGGGGACTAGCGGGTGTCGGGGAGCTGTTTTTT; CDR3aa: CASSPRGGLAGVGELFF
v_gene: TRBV28; d_gene: TRBD1; abundance: .; j_gene: TRBJ1-1; CDR3nt: TGTGCCAGGTTCCTAACAGGGGACACTGAAGCTTTCTTT; CDR3aa: CARFLTGDTEAFF
v_gene: TRBV27; d_gene: .; abundance: .; j_gene: TRBJ2-3; CDR3nt: TGTGCCAGCAGCCTCGGGTCGCCAGGGTGGCTGTACACAGATACGCAGTATTTT; CDR3aa: CASSLGSPGWLYTDTQYF
v_gene: TRBV5-6; d_gene: .; abundance: .; j_gene: TRBJ1-2; CDR3nt: TGTGCCAGCAGTCCAGGGTATGGCTACACCTTC; CDR3aa: CASSPGYGYTF
v_gene: TRBV29-1; d_gene: .; abundance: .; j_gene: TRBJ2-3; CDR3nt: TGCAGCGTTGGTAAGGGGTCGAGCACAGATACGCAGTATTTT; CDR3aa: CSVGKGSSTDTQYF
v_gene: TRBV4-1; d_gene: TRBD2; abundance: .; j_gene: TRBJ2-3; CDR3nt: TGCGCCAGCAGTCCAAATCCGGGACTAGCGCGGGTGCAGTATTTT; CDR3aa: CASSPNPGLARVQYF